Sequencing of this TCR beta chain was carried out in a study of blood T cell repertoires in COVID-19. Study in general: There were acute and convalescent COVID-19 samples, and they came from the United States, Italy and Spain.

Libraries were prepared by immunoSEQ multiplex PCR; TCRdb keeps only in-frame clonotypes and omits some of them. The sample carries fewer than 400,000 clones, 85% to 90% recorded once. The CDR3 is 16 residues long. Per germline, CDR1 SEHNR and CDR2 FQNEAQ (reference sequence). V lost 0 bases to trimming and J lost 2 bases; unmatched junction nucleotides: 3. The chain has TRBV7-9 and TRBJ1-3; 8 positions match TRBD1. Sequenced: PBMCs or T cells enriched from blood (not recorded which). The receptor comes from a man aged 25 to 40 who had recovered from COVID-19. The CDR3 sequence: CASSLAQGATGNTIYF. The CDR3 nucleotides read TGTGCCAGCAGCTTAGCGCAGGGGGCCACTGGAAACACCATATATTTT.